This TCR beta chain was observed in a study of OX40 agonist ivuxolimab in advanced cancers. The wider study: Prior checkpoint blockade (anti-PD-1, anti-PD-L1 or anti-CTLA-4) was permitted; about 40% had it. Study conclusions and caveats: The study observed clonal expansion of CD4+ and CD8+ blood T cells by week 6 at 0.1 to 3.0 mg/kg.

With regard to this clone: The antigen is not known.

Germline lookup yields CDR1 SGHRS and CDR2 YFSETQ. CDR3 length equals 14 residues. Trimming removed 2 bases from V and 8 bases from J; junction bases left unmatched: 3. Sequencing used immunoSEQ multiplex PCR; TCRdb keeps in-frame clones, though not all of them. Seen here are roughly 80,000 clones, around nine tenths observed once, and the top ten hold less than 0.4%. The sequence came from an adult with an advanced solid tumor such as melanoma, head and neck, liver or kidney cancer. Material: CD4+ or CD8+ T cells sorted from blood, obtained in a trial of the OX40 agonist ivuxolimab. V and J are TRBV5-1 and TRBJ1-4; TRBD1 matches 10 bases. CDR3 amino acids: CASSLGQGEEKLFF. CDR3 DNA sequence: TGCGCCAGCAGCTTAGGACAGGGGGAGGAAAAACTGTTTTTT.